A single sample is the source of the 17 T cell receptor beta chains below, sequenced in a study of blood T cells in healthy people across ages. The use of a sample-barcoded 5' primer and a J-beta primer mix characterized a second PCR of roughly 6 to 11 cycles. TCRdb fed the 5' RACE reads into MiXCR, producing one record per CDR3 protein. The repertoire holds over 750,000 distinct CDR3 sequences, around 25% seen once, with roughly a tenth in the top ten. The same specimen was also included in a second study, on T cells of mothers and their children.

Material: blood. The receptors come from a boy younger than 18 in good health.

The chain has TRBV4-3 and TRBJ1-6; D may be TRBD1 (5 bases). This CDR3 is built from 16 residues. CDR1 is LGHNA and CDR2 is YSLEER in the germline V gene. Trimming took off 1 base at V and 4 bases at J, with 11 bases between the two ends. CDR3 DNA sequence: TGCGCCAGCAGCCAAGGTCGGGGGGGGTATAATTCACCCCTCCACTTT. This encodes CASSQGRGGYNSPLHF.

V and J are TRBV28 and TRBJ2-1; 7 nucleotides align to TRBD2. The germline gives CDR1 MDHEN, CDR2 SYDVKM. Losses at the gene ends were 7 bases for V and 5 bases for J; bases not matched to a gene: 17. The length of the CDR3 is 17 residues. The DNA for the CDR3 is TGTGCCAGCACCCTCTTTGGGGGGAGGGATATGAACAATGAGCAGTTCTTC. It encodes CASTLFGGRDMNNEQFF.

To note about this clonotype: Compared with germline, one end of the junction differs, possibly owing to a read error. The chain combines TRBV28 with TRBJ2-3, with TRBD2 as a possible D gene (5 bases). This CDR3 region has 16 residues. Looked up from germline, CDR1 is MDHEN and CDR2 is SYDVKM. The CDR3 is CASSFRGEWLPDTQCF. The CDR3 nucleotides read TGTGCCAGCAGTTTCCGTGGGGAGTGGCTTCCAGATACGCAGTGTTTT.

The sample holds a few counts of this clonotype. The rearrangement joins TRBV3-1 to TRBJ2-1; unclear D gene. The assigned J gene may be wrong: the sequence end matches TRBJ2-7 better. Germline values: CDR1 LGHDT, CDR2 YNNKEL (reference sequence). This CDR3 contains 14 residues. CDR3 loop: CASSLKRFTYEQYV. The CDR3 bases are TGTGCCAGCAGCCTCAAACGGTTCACCTACGAGCAGTACGTC.

This chain joins TRBV6-1 and TRBJ2-5; 10 bases line up with TRBD1. Germline assignment: CDR1 MNHNS and CDR2 SASEGT. This CDR3 has 16 residues. V shed 5 bases and J 2 bases; nucleotides not matched to a gene: 8. CDR3 coding DNA: TGTGCCAGCAGTACCCAGGGACAGGGGACTCAAGAGACCCAGTACTTC. It encodes CASSTQGQGTQETQYF.

The V call is TRBV12-3 or TRBV12-4, the J call TRBJ1-2; D call uncertain. CDR3 size: 15 residues. V was clipped by 4 bases and J by 4 bases, with 16 bases between them. CDR3 coding DNA: TGTGCCAGCAGTTACGGGCCGGAGAATTCCTATGGCTACACCTTC. Translation gives CASSYGPENSYGYTF.

This chain uses TRBV4-2 with TRBJ2-2, with 9 bases identical to TRBD2. This CDR3 is 16 amino acids long. Losses at the gene ends were 3 bases for V and 5 bases for J; bases not matched to a gene: 7. Germline CDR1 and CDR2: LGHNA and YNFKEQ. The chain's CDR3 is CASSQVLAGLTGELFF. DNA for the CDR3: TGTGCCAGCAGCCAGGTTCTAGCGGGGTTAACCGGGGAGCTGTTTTTT.

The chain employs TRBV12-3 or TRBV12-4 and TRBJ2-1; possibly TRBD2 for D (6 bases). The CDR3 covers 11 residues. Deletions cut 7 bases from V and 9 bases from J, with 10 bases between. The CDR3 DNA sequence: TGTGCCAGCAAACTAGCCGGTGAGCAGTTCTTC. Translation: CASKLAGEQFF.

The chain combines TRBV29-1 with TRBJ2-1, with 10 bases aligning to TRBD1. Germline V gene sequence: CDR1 SQVTM, CDR2 ANQGSEA. The CDR3 runs 14 residues. V was pared by 5 bases and J by 1 base, with 2 bases of the junction left unmatched. CDR3 coding DNA: TGCAGCGTTAGGGGACAGGGGTCCTACAATGAGCAGTTCTTC. The encoded protein is CSVRGQGSYNEQFF.

This clonotype was counted between two and nine times. The chain has TRBV29-1 and TRBJ2-3; no clear D. This CDR3 has 16 residues. Trimming pared 6 bases from V and 0 bases from J, leaving 19 bases between. Per the germline V gene, CDR1 is SQVTM and CDR2 is ANQGSEA. This CDR3 is CSVHARGVKSTDTQYF. The CDR3 DNA sequence: TGCAGCGTCCATGCCCGTGGTGTGAAAAGCACAGATACGCAGTATTTT.

This clonotype has a count of ten or more. The J gene is TRBJ2-5, the V gene TRBV5-1; D ambiguous. The V end was cut by 5 bases, the J end by 2 bases, with 10 bases between. The germline V gene encodes CDR1 SGHRS and CDR2 YFSETQ. The CDR3 totals 13 residues. The CDR3 spells CASRGTAQETQYF. DNA for the CDR3: TGCGCCAGCAGAGGAACAGCACAAGAGACCCAGTACTTC.

This chain uses TRBV20-1 with TRBJ1-1; no firm D call. V lost 3 bases, J lost 4 bases, and 12 bases lay in between. This CDR3 spans 13 amino acids. Germline CDR1 DFQATT, CDR2 SNEGSKA (reference sequence). CDR3 residues: CSARSRGPTEAFF. The CDR3 DNA follows: TGCAGTGCTAGGTCCCGCGGCCCCACTGAAGCTTTCTTT.

The chain combines TRBV13 with TRBJ2-3, with D unresolved. This CDR3 has 13 residues. V lost 7 bases and J 5 bases, leaving 13 bases between the germline ends. CDR1 PRHDT and CDR2 FYEKMQ come from the germline V gene (reference sequence). CDR3 region: CASMSTVGDTQYF. CDR3 nucleotide sequence: TGTGCCAGCATGTCGACGGTCGGAGATACGCAGTATTTT.

This clonotype was found a few times. The chain links TRBV20-1 to TRBJ2-3; 7 bases fit TRBD2. This CDR3 spans 16 amino acids. Germline values: CDR1 DFQATT, CDR2 SNEGSKA (reference sequence). Losses at the gene ends were 0 bases for V and 5 bases for J; bases not matched to a gene: 11. CDR3 amino acids: CSARDVASGWGDTQYF. In nucleotides, the CDR3 is TGCAGTGCTAGAGATGTGGCTAGCGGATGGGGAGATACGCAGTATTTT.

The chain uses TRBV7-9 and TRBJ2-1; D remains ambiguous. The CDR3 sequence is 13 residues long. Trimming removed 2 bases from V and 8 bases from J, with 10 bases in between. The germline gives CDR1 SEHNR, CDR2 FQNEAQ (reference sequence). CDR3 DNA: TGTGCCAGCAGCTTATACGGATGGGATGAGCAGTTCTTC. Its translation is CASSLYGWDEQFF.

Remarks on this clonotype: One end of the junction fails to match germline, which may point to a read error. The CDR3 bases are TGTGCCAGCAGAACTAGCGGGCTCACAGATGCGCAGTATTTT. Translated: CASRTSGLTDAQYF. The chain links TRBV12-3 or TRBV12-4 to TRBJ2-3, with 9 bases matching TRBD2. The CDR3 has 14 residues.

The rearrangement uses TRBV28 and TRBJ2-7; D is unclear. The germline V gene has CDR1 MDHEN and CDR2 SYDVKM. The V end lost 5 bases, the J end lost 9 bases, and 17 bases lay between the germline ends. This CDR3 contains 13 residues. CDR3 protein: CASSPPVSFAQYF. The DNA of the CDR3 is TGTGCCAGCAGTCCCCCCGTTTCTTTTGCGCAGTACTTC. The full variable domain, with the rest looked up from reference TRBV28 and TRBJ2-7, is DVKVTQSSRYLVKRTGEKVFLECVQDMDHENMFWYRQDPGLGLRLIYFSYDVKMKEKGDIPEGYSVSREKKERFSLILESASTNQTSMYLCASSPPVSFAQYFGPGTRLTVT.